This T cell receptor (beta chain) derives from a study of blood T cell repertoires in COVID-19. Profiled with immunoSEQ multiplex PCR; TCRdb holds only in-frame clones, not every one. The sample holds a few hundred thousand clones, about 88% seen once. People in the exposed group encountered a COVID-19 case within 2 weeks before entering the study. The V end lost 7 bases, the J end lost 6 bases, and 16 bases lay between the germline ends. The CDR3 has 13 amino acids. Germline CDR1 MNHEY, CDR2 SVGAGI. The chain couples TRBV6-5 to TRBJ2-7; possibly TRBD2 for D (5 bases). The material sequenced was PBMCs or T cells enriched from blood (not recorded which). This receptor was identified in a woman in her forties or fifties who had been exposed to COVID-19. This CDR3 is CASKRVEYGEQYF. CDR3 DNA: TGTGCCAGCAAGAGGGTGGAATACGGCGAGCAGTACTTC.